This entry lists 25 T cell receptor beta chains sequenced from one sample in a study of response to subunit inactivated influenza vaccine. TCRdb analysed the RT-PCR reads with MiXCR anew, one entry per CDR3 protein. The sample consists of around 470,000 distinct CDR3 sequences, roughly 7.9% of them appearing once. Here the sequenced sample was PBMCs from blood, taken roughly 24 months after vaccination. These receptors came from a man between 45 and 75 years old who received an inactivated influenza vaccine.

This clonotype came up many times. The gene calls are TRBV13 and TRBJ1-2; 10 positions match TRBD1. The germline V gene has CDR1 PRHDT and CDR2 FYEKMQ (reference sequence). With 5 bases clipped from V and 4 bases from J, the junction kept 7 bases outside the gene matches. The length of the CDR3 is 15 residues. In nucleotides, the CDR3 is TGTGCCAGCAGCACGTGGACAGGGGGTGGCTATGGCTACACCTTC. Protein sequence: CASSTWTGGGYGYTF.

This clonotype turned up a few times. CDR3 protein: CASSLTRGGYGNQPQHF. DNA for the CDR3: TGTGCCAGCAGCTTAACGCGAGGGGGCTACGGGAATCAGCCCCAGCATTTT. This chain joins TRBV7-8 and TRBJ1-5; 7 nucleotides line up with TRBD1. The germline CDR1 and CDR2 sequences are SGHVS and FQNEAQ. The V gene end was trimmed by 2 bases and the J gene end by 4 bases; junction bases not matched to a gene: 11. This CDR3 spans 17 amino acids.

Only a few counts were recorded for this clonotype. V gene TRBV18 combines with J gene TRBJ1-5, with 8 bases matching TRBD1. The CDR3 has 17 residues. Trimming removed 3 bases from V and 2 bases from J; junction bases left unmatched: 9. The germline V gene encodes CDR1 KGHSH and CDR2 LQKENI. The CDR3 coding sequence is TGTGCCAGCTCACCGGGACAGGCGGCGGGTGGCAATCAGCCCCAGCATTTT. The encoded protein is CASSPGQAAGGNQPQHF.

This clonotype came up many times. This chain links TRBV4-2 with TRBJ2-3; 9 positions agree with TRBD2. Trimming cost V 2 bases and J 6 bases; bases outside gene matches: 15. From germline, CDR1 is LGHNA and CDR2 YNFKEQ. The CDR3 sequence is 18 residues long. The CDR3 coding sequence is TGTGCCAGCAGCCAAAGGGGGCTAGCGGGGTCGTGGGCGGATACGCAGTATTTT. Translated: CASSQRGLAGSWADTQYF.

This clonotype was observed many times. The V and J genes are TRBV29-1 and TRBJ2-1; D is unresolved. The V end lost 7 bases, the J end lost 9 bases, and 13 bases lay between the germline ends. The CDR3 has 11 amino acids. From germline, CDR1 is SQVTM and CDR2 ANQGSEA. CDR3 sequence reads: CSAYEWGEQFF. The CDR3 DNA sequence: TGCAGCGCCTATGAGTGGGGTGAGCAGTTCTTC.

V gene TRBV5-1 combines with J gene TRBJ2-2; 7 bases are a match to TRBD2. CDR3 length: 16 residues. CDR1 is SGHRS and CDR2 is YFSETQ in the germline V gene. V was pared by 3 bases and J by 5 bases, with 10 bases of the junction left unmatched. The CDR3 here is CASSSPGGETTGELFF. The CDR3 nucleotides are TGCGCCAGCAGCTCCCCTGGGGGGGAAACGACCGGGGAGCTGTTTTTT.

In this sample, this clonotype turned up a few times. The J gene is TRBJ2-5, the V gene TRBV18; the D gene is possibly TRBD1 (6 bases). The CDR3 runs to 15 residues. Germline V gene data show CDR1 as KGHSH and CDR2 as LQKENI. The V and J ends lost 3 bases and 3 bases respectively, with 14 bases between them. The CDR3 bases are TGTGCCAGCTCACCCGTGGACAGTGGAAAAGAGACCCAGTACTTC. Its protein product is CASSPVDSGKETQYF.

The chain is built from TRBV7-9 and TRBJ2-7; no definite D call. The V end was cut by 1 base, the J end by 5 bases, with 12 bases between. Germline V lookup: CDR1 SEHNR, CDR2 FQNEAQ (reference sequence). The CDR3 is 14 residues long. The CDR3 DNA reads TGTGCCAGCAGCTTAGAGGGCAGGATCAACGAGCAGTACTTC. The encoded protein is CASSLEGRINEQYF.

This clonotype was found many times. V is TRBV12-3 or TRBV12-4 and J is TRBJ1-5, with D possibly being TRBD1 (6 bases). V was cut by 4 bases and J by 6 bases, with 13 bases left in between. This CDR3 has 14 amino acids. CDR3 in DNA: TGTGCCAGCAGTTCCGGGACACTCTCTCAGCCCCAGCATTTT. Its translation is CASSSGTLSQPQHF.

Concerning this clonotype itself: As the CDR3 is not closed by the conserved phenylalanine or tryptophan, this likely results from a read error. Because the CDR3's place on the DNA is in doubt, the DNA is left out and the CDR3 is given as listed by TCRdb. J is TRBJ1-1 and V is TRBV7-2; the DNA was not compared with TRBD1, the D call given in the table. From germline, CDR1 is SGHTA and CDR2 FQGNSA. Including both end residues, the CDR3 is 13 amino acids long. CDR3 amino acids: CASSPTRGTVSVY.

This clonotype was observed at least ten times. This chain joins TRBV5-1 and TRBJ2-3, with a possible D match to TRBD1 (6 bases). This CDR3 has 14 amino acids. CDR1 is SGHRS, CDR2 YFSETQ, per germline. Trimming pared 4 bases from V and 3 bases from J, leaving 12 bases between. CDR3 in amino acids: CASSEKQGTDTQYF. The CDR3, as DNA: TGCGCCAGCAGCGAGAAACAGGGAACAGATACGCAGTATTTT. Variable domain in full (rest from reference TRBV5-1 and TRBJ2-3): KAGVTQTPRYLIKTRGQQVTLSCSPISGHRSVSWYQQTPGQGLQFLFEYFSETQRNKGNFPGRFSGRQFSNSRSEMNVSTLELGDSALYLCASSEKQGTDTQYFGPGTRLTVL.

CDR3 sequence (DNA): TGTGCCACCAGTGCCCCAGTGTCCTACGAGCAGTACTTC. It is translated as CATSAPVSYEQYF. The chain couples TRBV24-1 to TRBJ2-7; D remains ambiguous. The CDR3 is 13 residues long. Germline assignment: CDR1 KGHDR and CDR2 SFDVKD. The V and J ends lost 5 bases and 1 base respectively, with 8 bases between them.

This clonotype was counted a few times. The J gene is TRBJ1-4, the V gene TRBV13; D ambiguous. Germline lookup yields CDR1 PRHDT and CDR2 FYEKMQ (reference sequence). Trimming removed 5 bases from V and 10 bases from J, with 14 bases in between. The CDR3 consists of 13 residues. The DNA of the CDR3 is TGTGCCAGCAGCCCCTCCGGTGGACGAAAACTGTTTTTT. Amino acid sequence: CASSPSGGRKLFF.

V usage is TRBV20-1 and J usage is TRBJ1-2; perhaps TRBD1 as D (6 bases). The CDR3 is 13 residues long. Germline V gene sequence: CDR1 DFQATT, CDR2 SNEGSKA (reference sequence). V was trimmed by 2 bases and J by 3 bases, leaving 10 bases between them. DNA of the CDR3: TGCAGTGCTAGACGGGGGGCTCACTATGGCTACACCTTC. It translates to CSARRGAHYGYTF.

This clonotype was counted between two and nine times. The rearrangement joins TRBV6-2 or TRBV6-3 to TRBJ1-5; 8 bases are shared with TRBD1. Germline CDR1 and CDR2: MNHEY and SVGEGT. J gave up 4 bases and V 7 bases, and 9 bases lay outside the gene matches. The CDR3 totals 15 residues. Here the CDR3 DNA reads TGTGCCAGCACCCCGGGACAGGTCTTTAATCAGCCCCAGCATTTT. Protein product: CASTPGQVFNQPQHF.

This sequence joins TRBV7-2 and TRBJ1-2; D unresolved. Trimming left V 2 bases short and J 7 bases short, with 14 bases between. CDR3 length: 14 residues. CDR1 is SGHTA, CDR2 FQGNSA, per germline. CDR3 sequence reads: CASSLNQSPFGYTF. CDR3 nucleotides: TGTGCCAGCAGCTTAAACCAGAGTCCGTTTGGCTACACCTTC.

In its sample, this clonotype was seen a few times. The chain uses TRBV5-1 and TRBJ1-1; D gene uncertain. Germline V gene sequence: CDR1 SGHRS, CDR2 YFSETQ. The CDR3 sequence is 14 residues long. V lost 4 bases and J lost 1, with 11 bases in between. CDR3 DNA sequence: TGCGCCAGCAGCGCTAACACGCAGAACACTGAAGCTTTCTTT. Residues: CASSANTQNTEAFF.

This clonotype was seen repeatedly, ten times or more. The chain employs TRBV6-2 or TRBV6-3 and TRBJ1-5; D call uncertain. This CDR3 is 13 amino acids long. The V gene's germline CDR1 is MNHEY and CDR2 SVGEGT. The V gene lost 7 bases and the J gene lost 0 bases, with 7 bases spanning the gap. CDR3 DNA: TGTGCCAGCACCTTATATAGCAATCAGCCCCAGCATTTT. Its translation is CASTLYSNQPQHF.

The chain joins TRBV6-2 or TRBV6-3 to TRBJ1-5; D is unclear. The CDR3 is 14 amino acids. V shed 5 bases and J shed 2 bases, with 10 bases lying between them. In germline, CDR1 is MNHEY, CDR2 SVGEGT. The CDR3 coding sequence is TGTGCCAGCAGTGCCAGTTGGGGCAATCAGCCCCAGCATTTT. This sequence encodes CASSASWGNQPQHF.

This clonotype appeared a few times. The J gene is TRBJ1-1, the V gene TRBV7-3; TRBD1 agrees at 9 bases. This CDR3 contains 15 residues. J was trimmed by 3 bases and V by 1 base; bases with no gene match: 3. Germline assignment: CDR1 SGHTA and CDR2 FQGTGA. CDR3 amino acids: CASSLRTGEDTEAFF. The DNA of the CDR3 is TGTGCCAGCAGCTTAAGGACAGGGGAAGACACTGAAGCTTTCTTT.

The chain uses TRBV14 and TRBJ2-1; tentatively, D is TRBD1 or TRBD2 (6 bases each). The CDR3 length is 15 residues. Germline loops: CDR1 SGHDN, CDR2 FVKESK. V lost 4 bases to trimming and J lost 8 bases, with 18 bases between them. CDR3 coding DNA: TGTGCCAGCAGCCCTGCCCGGGGGCGATATGATGAGCAGTTCTTC. Translating gives CASSPARGRYDEQFF.

The rearrangement uses TRBV27 and TRBJ2-7; weak D call: TRBD2 (5 bases). Trimming shortened V by 4 bases and J by 7 bases, and 17 bases separated the two germline ends. The CDR3 contains 14 residues. CDR1 MNHEY and CDR2 SMNVEV come from the germline V gene (reference sequence). CDR3 DNA: TGTGCCAGCAGTTCACGGGCTAGCCTACGGGAGCAGTACTTC. This translates into CASSSRASLREQYF.

The CDR3 loop is CASSEGGTSGSQETQYF. CDR3 DNA sequence: TGTGCCAGCAGTGAAGGGGGGACTAGCGGGAGCCAAGAGACCCAGTACTTC. The chain employs TRBV25-1 and TRBJ2-5; 14 bases are shared with TRBD2. CDR3 length: 17 amino acids. V dropped 2 bases and J dropped 1; count of bases not matched to a gene: 3. Germline V CDR1 and CDR2: MGHDK, SYGVNS.

This clonotype has more than one count but fewer than ten. The chain is built from TRBV19 and TRBJ2-7; 8 positions match TRBD2. The CDR3 is 18 amino acids. Germline CDR1 LNHDA, CDR2 SQIVND (reference sequence). V lost 3 bases to trimming and J lost 6 bases; unmatched junction nucleotides: 19. Here the CDR3 reads CASSIRPLISGSGGEQYF. The CDR3 nucleotides are TGTGCCAGTAGTATCCGCCCTCTGATAAGCGGGAGTGGAGGCGAGCAGTACTTC. Full variable domain (missing parts from reference TRBV19 and TRBJ2-7): DGGITQSPKYLFRKEGQNVTLSCEQNLNHDAMYWYRQDPGQGLRLIYYSQIVNDFQKGDIAEGYSVSREKKESFPLTVTSAQKNPTAFYLCASSIRPLISGSGGEQYFGPGTRLTVT.

This clonotype was counted only a few times. The chain uses TRBV20-1 and TRBJ2-2; 9 bases are a match to TRBD1. V gave up 5 bases and J gave up 2 bases; unmatched junction bases: 12. This CDR3 has 17 amino acids. Germline V gene data show CDR1 as DFQATT and CDR2 as SNEGSKA (reference sequence). CDR3 loop: CSARAFTGGANTGELFF. The CDR3 nucleotides are TGCAGTGCTCGGGCGTTTACAGGGGGCGCTAACACCGGGGAGCTGTTTTTT.